This passage covers 5 T cell receptor beta chains from one sample sequenced in a study of beta chain features in type 1 diabetes. The entirety of the isolated RNA underwent reverse transcription, so expressed TCRB transcripts were sequenced. Sequencing used immunoSEQ multiplex PCR; TCRdb keeps in-frame clones, though not all of them. The sample consists of about 620,000 clones, around 16% of them appearing once. The specimen sequenced was naive CD4+ T cells from blood. The receptors were sampled from a man aged 18 to 30 in good health.

This clone was observed a few times. The sample contains more than one DNA sequence encoding this CDR3. V usage is TRBV29-1 and J usage is TRBJ1-5, with a tentative D call TRBD1 (5 bases). The V gene lost 4 bases and the J gene lost 3 bases, with 7 bases spanning the gap. CDR1 is SQVTM, CDR2 ANQGSEA, per germline. There are 12 residues in the CDR3. In DNA, the CDR3 is TGCAGCGTTGCAGGGCCCAATCAGCCCCAGCATTTT. Its translation: CSVAGPNQPQHF.

The chain recombines TRBV6-1 with TRBJ2-1; 13 bases map to TRBD2. Germline CDR1 reads MNHNS; CDR2 reads SASEGT. The V segment lost 2 bases and the J segment 9 bases; nucleotides outside the gene matches: 7. The CDR3 runs 16 residues. The CDR3 is CASSEQTSGGAGEQFF. CDR3 DNA: TGTGCCAGCAGTGAACAAACTAGCGGGGGGGCAGGTGAGCAGTTCTTC.

The sample holds a few counts of this clone. The J gene is TRBJ1-2, the V gene TRBV11-2; D unresolved. The CDR3 loop spans 12 amino acids. V lost 5 bases, J lost 0 bases, and 4 bases lay in between. CDR1 SGHAT and CDR2 FQNNGV come from the germline V gene. CDR3 amino acids: CASSRTNYGYTF. The CDR3 region has the DNA TGTGCCAGCAGCCGGACTAACTATGGCTACACCTTC.

The chain couples TRBV2 to TRBJ2-5; a possible D gene is TRBD2 (6 bases). The germline V and J ends were trimmed by 5 bases and 5 bases, with 15 bases remaining between them. Germline values: CDR1 SNHLY, CDR2 FYNNEI. The CDR3 sequence is 14 residues long. The CDR3 here is CASSSGRGEETQYF. The CDR3 coding sequence is TGTGCCAGCAGTTCCGGGAGAGGGGAGGAGACCCAGTACTTC.

With respect to this clone: Other nucleotide sequences in the sample specify the same CDR3. The gene calls are TRBV10-3 and TRBJ2-7, with D hard to call. V gave up 3 bases and J gave up 7 bases, with 7 bases separating them. In germline, CDR1 is ENHRY, CDR2 SYGVKD. The CDR3 runs to 11 residues. The CDR3 is CAISEVHEQYF. The CDR3 coding sequence is TGTGCCATCAGTGAAGTCCATGAGCAGTACTTC.